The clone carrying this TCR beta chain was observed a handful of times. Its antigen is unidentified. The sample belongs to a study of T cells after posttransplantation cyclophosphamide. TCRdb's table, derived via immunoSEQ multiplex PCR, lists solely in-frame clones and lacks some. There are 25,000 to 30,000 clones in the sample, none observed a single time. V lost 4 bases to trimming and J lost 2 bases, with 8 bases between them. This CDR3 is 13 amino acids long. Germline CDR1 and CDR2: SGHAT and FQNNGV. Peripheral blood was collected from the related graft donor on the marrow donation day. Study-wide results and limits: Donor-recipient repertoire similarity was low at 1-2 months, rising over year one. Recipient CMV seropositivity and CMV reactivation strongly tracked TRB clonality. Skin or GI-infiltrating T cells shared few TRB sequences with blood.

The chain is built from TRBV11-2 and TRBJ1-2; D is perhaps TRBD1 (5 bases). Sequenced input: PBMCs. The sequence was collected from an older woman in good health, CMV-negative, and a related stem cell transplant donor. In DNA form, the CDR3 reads TGTGCCAGCAGCTCCCAGGGAAACTATGGCTACACCTTC. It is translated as CASSSQGNYGYTF.